This T cell receptor (beta chain) was documented in a study of metastatic and nonmetastatic thyroid tumors. Whole-study context: Blood and tumor or nodule tissue repertoires from malignant and benign thyroid patients were compared.

Prior to thyroid surgery, none of the patients had received any treatment. General study points: Malignant thyroid tumors reportedly exceeded benign nodules significantly in TCR beta diversity, with the difference appearing in blood and tumor.

This clone has at least ten counts. Its antigen is unknown. TCRdb re-analyzed the PCR reads using MiXCR. The sample lists around 23,000 clones, about 15% seen once, with more than 14% in the top ten. Per the germline V gene, CDR1 is SGHKS and CDR2 is YYEKEE (reference sequence). This CDR3 has 15 residues. Unmatched junction bases numbered 9, after V lost 2 bases and J lost 6 bases. The TCR sequence derives from a female donor with papillary thyroid cancer or a benign thyroid nodule (not recorded which). Some clones in this sample may be carry-over from other donors' samples. The sequenced material came from tumor tissue. V is TRBV5-5 and J is TRBJ2-3; 7 bases fit TRBD1. This CDR3 is CASSFQTGYGDTQYF. CDR3 nucleotide sequence: TGTGCCAGCAGCTTCCAGACAGGGTATGGGGATACGCAGTATTTT.